This entry lists 32 T cell receptor beta chains sequenced from one sample in a study of cytotoxic CD8 clonotypes in ibrutinib-treated CLL. TCRdb keeps only in-frame clones here, not all; method: immunoSEQ multiplex PCR. The table lists about 36,000 clones, about 64% of them singletons. Sequenced here: PBMCs, sampled at disease progression, from a patient treated with ibrutinib. These receptors were obtained from a human donor with chronic lymphocytic leukemia.

The sample holds a few counts of this clone. The junction does not match germline at one end; this may be a read error. The gene calls are TRBV6-1 and TRBJ1-6, with 7 nucleotides matching TRBD1. Germline-derived CDR1 and CDR2 are MNHNS and SASEGT. The CDR3 contains 14 residues. The CDR3 nucleotides are TGTGCCAGCAGCGAAGACAGGGTCTACTCACCCCTCCACTTT. Protein product: CASSEDRVYSPLHF.

The chain carries TRBV10-3 and TRBJ1-1; a weak D match, TRBD1 (6 bases). V was shortened by 6 bases and J by 3 bases, with 17 bases between the two germline ends. The germline CDR1 and CDR2 sequences are ENHRY and SYGVKD. The CDR3 is 15 amino acids. Written as DNA, the CDR3 is TGTGCCATCAGAGGTCCATGGACAGTACACACTGAAGCTTTCTTT. This translates into CAIRGPWTVHTEAFF.

This chain joins TRBV9 and TRBJ2-5; 8 bases line up with TRBD2. After removal of 0 bases from V and 2 bases from J, the junction contained 6 bases not matched to a gene. The CDR3 runs 16 residues. Germline V lookup: CDR1 SGDLS, CDR2 YYNGEE. CDR3 sequence (DNA): TGTGCCAGCAGCGTAGGGCGGGGGGTACCTCAAGAGACCCAGTACTTC. Its protein is CASSVGRGVPQETQYF.

This clone was counted a single time. This sequence joins TRBV7-6 and TRBJ2-3; tentatively, D is TRBD2 (5 bases). CDR3 length: 15 residues. Per germline, CDR1 SGHVS and CDR2 FNYEAQ. V was clipped by 5 bases and J by 5 bases, with 17 bases between them. CDR3 loop: CASSPFTRFQDTQYF. CDR3 sequence (DNA): TGTGCCAGCAGCCCCTTTACTAGGTTCCAAGATACGCAGTATTTT.

The chain carries TRBV4-1 and TRBJ1-6; the match to TRBD1 covers 10 bases. The CDR3 runs 16 residues. Germline V CDR1 and CDR2: MGHRA, YSYEKL. The V and J ends lost 1 base and 7 bases, in that order; junction bases with no gene match: 4. CDR3 in amino acids: CASSQGDRGGNSPLHF. The CDR3 nucleotides read TGCGCCAGCAGCCAAGGGGACAGGGGCGGGAATTCACCCCTCCACTTT.

Here the CDR3 reads CASYLEGDGTEAFF. The CDR3 DNA is TGCGCCAGCTACCTGGAGGGCGATGGCACTGAAGCTTTCTTT. The chain carries TRBV5-1 and TRBJ1-1; D call uncertain. The V end was cut by 7 bases, the J end by 4 bases, with 17 bases between. The CDR3 has 14 amino acids. From germline, CDR1 is SGHRS and CDR2 YFSETQ.

This clone showed up just a few times. This chain links TRBV2 with TRBJ1-1, with D uncertain. This CDR3 region has 13 residues. From germline, CDR1 is SNHLY and CDR2 FYNNEI. Trimming removed 1 base at V and 3 bases at J, with 6 bases between. CDR3 amino acids: CASSEGPHTEAFF. CDR3 sequence (DNA): TGTGCCAGCAGTGAAGGGCCCCACACTGAAGCTTTCTTT.

This chain links TRBV6-5 with TRBJ2-5; 7 bases are shared with TRBD1. This CDR3 is 13 amino acids long. The germline CDR1 and CDR2 sequences are MNHEY and SVGAGI. Trimming at V came to 2 bases and at J to 4 bases, leaving 1 base not matched to a gene. The CDR3: CASSYRGRETQYF. The CDR3 DNA reads as TGTGCCAGCAGTTACAGGGGGCGAGAGACCCAGTACTTC.

The V and J genes are TRBV6-1 and TRBJ2-6; D is perhaps TRBD2 (5 bases). V was cut by 6 bases and J by 3 bases, with 12 bases left in between. Germline V gene lookup returns CDR1 MNHNS and CDR2 SASEGT. The CDR3 is made up of 15 amino acids. CDR3 sequence reads: CASSRSGIGANVLTF. CDR3 in DNA: TGTGCCAGCAGCAGGTCGGGAATTGGGGCCAACGTCCTGACTTTC.

V is TRBV15 and J is TRBJ2-1; 9 bases are a match to TRBD2. The junction had 9 bases not matched to a gene; V was cut back by 3 bases and J by 9 bases. This CDR3 has 15 amino acids. Germline V lookup: CDR1 LNHNV, CDR2 YYDKDF (reference sequence). The CDR3 DNA sequence: TGTGCCACCAGCAGTGTAAGGCTAGCGGGGAGTGAGCAGTTCTTC. Translation: CATSSVRLAGSEQFF.

This chain links TRBV5-1 with TRBJ2-2, with 9 bases identical to TRBD1. CDR3 size: 14 residues. Germline values: CDR1 SGHRS, CDR2 YFSETQ. Unmatched junction bases numbered 5, after V lost 6 bases and J lost 5 bases. The CDR3 sequence: CASKGQGNTGELFF. Here the CDR3 DNA reads TGCGCCAGCAAGGGACAGGGTAATACCGGGGAGCTGTTTTTT.

CDR3 bases: TGCGCCAGCAGCTATGCGGTAGAAGTCTCCTACGAGCAGTACTTC. This encodes CASSYAVEVSYEQYF. This chain links TRBV5-1 with TRBJ2-7; no reliable D call. This CDR3 is built from 15 residues. V shed 3 bases and J shed 0 bases, with 13 bases lying between them. Germline V gene sequence: CDR1 SGHRS, CDR2 YFSETQ.

V is TRBV29-1 and J is TRBJ2-1, with TRBD1 identical over 10 bases. In germline, CDR1 is SQVTM, CDR2 ANQGSEA. V was clipped by 6 bases and J by 8 bases; unmatched bases: 7. There are 13 residues in the CDR3. CDR3 nucleotides: TGCAGCGTCCGACAGGGGGCTGTCTATGAGCAGTTCTTC. This translates into CSVRQGAVYEQFF.

A single count supports this clone. The J gene is TRBJ2-2, the V gene TRBV27; D is ambiguous. V lost 3 bases and J 6 bases, leaving 11 bases between the germline ends. Germline values: CDR1 MNHEY, CDR2 SMNVEV (reference sequence). The CDR3 covers 14 residues. The CDR3 coding sequence is TGTGCCAGCAGTTTTTCGCGGCGGTCCGGGGAGCTGTTTTTT. Amino acid sequence: CASSFSRRSGELFF.

The chain links TRBV5-1 to TRBJ1-2, with 7 nucleotides matching TRBD1. The V segment lost 4 bases and the J segment 7 bases; nucleotides outside the gene matches: 7. The CDR3 has 13 amino acids. Germline lookup yields CDR1 SGHRS and CDR2 YFSETQ. The CDR3 loop is CASSPEGAGGYTF. CDR3 nucleotides: TGCGCCAGCAGCCCTGAGGGGGCGGGTGGCTACACCTTC.

The chain couples TRBV11-2 to TRBJ1-2; D call uncertain. Trimming took 4 bases from V and 5 from J, leaving 20 bases between them. The CDR3 consists of 16 residues. Germline V CDR1 and CDR2: SGHAT, FQNNGV. The CDR3 DNA follows: TGTGCCAGCAGCTCCTCTCTTGTAGGGATGTTTTATGGCTACACCTTC. Protein product: CASSSSLVGMFYGYTF. The entire variable domain, with the rest obtained from reference TRBV11-2 and TRBJ1-2, is as follows: EAGVAQSPRYKIIEKRQSVAFWCNPISGHATLYWYQQILGQGPKLLIQFQNNGVVDDSQLPKDRFSAERLKGVDSTLKIQPAKLEDSAVYLCASSSSLVGMFYGYTFGSGTRLTVV.

The chain links TRBV29-1 to TRBJ2-1; D is uncertain. V was cut by 4 bases and J by 6 bases, with 16 bases left in between. Germline V lookup: CDR1 SQVTM, CDR2 ANQGSEA. CDR3 length: 14 residues. Written as DNA, the CDR3 is TGCAGCGTTGTAAGGCCCAGCAATCTCAATGAGCAGTTCTTC. Translated, it gives CSVVRPSNLNEQFF.

J is TRBJ1-2 and V is TRBV28; D unresolved. This CDR3 has 13 amino acids. The V end was cut by 5 bases, the J end by 8 bases, with 15 bases between. The germline gives CDR1 MDHEN, CDR2 SYDVKM. In DNA, the CDR3 is TGTGCCAGCAGTCGGACGGTGACGTGGGGCTACACCTTC. It codes for CASSRTVTWGYTF.

The gene calls are TRBV6-5 and TRBJ1-3, with 7 nucleotides matching TRBD1. The V gene end was trimmed by 4 bases and the J gene end by 0 bases; junction bases not matched to a gene: 6. Germline-derived CDR1 and CDR2 are MNHEY and SVGAGI. The CDR3 consists of 16 residues. The CDR3 DNA reads as TGTGCCAGCAGTTTACAGGGGACGAGCTCTGGAAACACCATATATTTT. Protein product: CASSLQGTSSGNTIYF.

The chain couples TRBV19 to TRBJ1-2, with D possibly matching TRBD1 (5 bases). Germline V CDR1 and CDR2: LNHDA, SQIVND (reference sequence). The CDR3 extends over 16 amino acids. Trimming removed 5 bases at V and 6 bases at J, with 22 bases between. The CDR3 coding sequence is TGTGCCAGTAGTCCCCTCTTTAGGGGCAGGTTTCATGGCTACACCTTC. Its protein is CASSPLFRGRFHGYTF.

Here the CDR3 reads CASSQSGVYEQYF. CDR3 coding DNA: TGTGCCAGCAGTCAATCGGGGGTCTACGAGCAGTACTTC. V is TRBV6-6 and J is TRBJ2-7; maybe TRBD2 (6 bases). Looked up from germline, CDR1 is MNHNY and CDR2 is SVGAGI (reference sequence). The V end lost 5 bases, the J end lost 3 bases, and 11 bases lay between the germline ends. The CDR3 spans 13 residues.

The chain combines TRBV5-1 with TRBJ2-1; TRBD2 might be the D (5 bases). V gave up 6 bases and J gave up 0 bases, with 16 bases separating them. The CDR3 is made up of 16 amino acids. Germline V gene data show CDR1 as SGHRS and CDR2 as YFSETQ. The CDR3 region is CASTWAGSSSYNEQFF. CDR3 DNA: TGCGCCAGCACCTGGGCGGGCAGTAGCTCCTACAATGAGCAGTTCTTC.

The chain employs TRBV27 and TRBJ2-5; possibly TRBD1 or TRBD2 for D (5 bases each). V gave up 6 bases and J gave up 1 base, with 12 bases separating them. CDR3 length equals 14 residues. Per germline, CDR1 MNHEY and CDR2 SMNVEV (reference sequence). Here the CDR3 reads CASRYTGGQETQYF. DNA for the CDR3: TGTGCCAGCAGGTACACAGGAGGCCAAGAGACCCAGTACTTC.

This clone was seen only a few times. The V and J genes are TRBV11-2 and TRBJ2-1; D tentatively fits TRBD1 or TRBD2 (6 bases each). CDR1 SGHAT and CDR2 FQNNGV come from the germline V gene. CDR3 length: 17 residues. V shed 3 bases and J shed 3 bases, with 18 bases lying between them. CDR3 nucleotides: TGTGCCAGCAGCTTGGAGGGAGGCAGGGGCTTCTACAATGAGCAGTTCTTC. Translation: CASSLEGGRGFYNEQFF.

This clone came up many times. The chain employs TRBV6-1 and TRBJ1-5; D gene unclear. Trimming removed 6 bases at V and 7 bases at J, with 13 bases between. The CDR3 extends over 13 amino acids. Germline CDR1 and CDR2: MNHNS and SASEGT. CDR3 protein: CASSSEVWQPQHF. CDR3 nucleotide sequence: TGTGCCAGCAGCTCGGAGGTTTGGCAGCCCCAGCATTTT.

The chain has TRBV29-1 and TRBJ2-7; no reliable D call. Trimming took off 0 bases at V and 0 bases at J, with 12 bases between the two ends. The CDR3 is 15 amino acids. Germline values: CDR1 SQVTM, CDR2 ANQGSEA. The CDR3: CSVEDTGQSSYEQYF. The CDR3 coding sequence is TGCAGCGTTGAAGATACCGGGCAGAGCTCCTACGAGCAGTACTTC.

This clone was found once. This sequence joins TRBV7-9 and TRBJ1-4; D is unresolved. V was cut by 6 bases and J by 5 bases, with 10 bases left in between. The CDR3 length is 13 residues. The germline gives CDR1 SEHNR, CDR2 FQNEAQ (reference sequence). CDR3 nucleotide sequence: TGTGCCAGCAGTTTCCCCGGGAATGAAAAACTGTTTTTT. It yields the protein CASSFPGNEKLFF. The full variable domain, rest sourced from reference TRBV7-9 and TRBJ1-4, is DTGVSQNPRHKITKRGQNVTFRCDPISEHNRLYWYRQTLGQGPEFLTYFQNEAQLEKSRLLSDRFSAERPKGSFSTLEIQRTEQGDSAMYLCASSFPGNEKLFFGSGTQLSVL.

This clone was seen a handful of times. The chain couples TRBV7-6 to TRBJ1-5; 10 positions agree with TRBD1. Germline lookup yields CDR1 SGHVS and CDR2 FNYEAQ. After removal of 5 bases from V and 0 bases from J, the junction contained 7 bases not matched to a gene. The CDR3 extends over 17 amino acids. The CDR3 sequence is CASSTGQGGYSNQPQHF. For the CDR3, the DNA is TGTGCCAGCAGCACTGGACAGGGGGGTTATAGCAATCAGCCCCAGCATTTT.

The genes are TRBV4-1 and TRBJ1-2, with 8 bases that match TRBD1. CDR1 is MGHRA and CDR2 is YSYEKL in the germline V gene. The CDR3 consists of 14 residues. Trimming took 1 base from V and 2 from J; bases not matched to a gene: 0. CDR3 bases: TGCGCCAGCAGCCAAGGGACAGGGAACTATGGCTACACCTTC. Protein sequence: CASSQGTGNYGYTF.

This chain connects TRBV6-1 to TRBJ2-7, with a tentative D call TRBD1 (6 bases). There are 15 residues in the CDR3. Trimming removed 5 bases at V and 2 bases at J, with 16 bases between. The germline V gene encodes CDR1 MNHNS and CDR2 SASEGT. CDR3 coding DNA: TGTGCCAGCAGTCCCCAGGGGACGGCACCCTACGAGCAGTACTTC. Amino acid sequence: CASSPQGTAPYEQYF.

This sequence joins TRBV19 and TRBJ2-2; D is undetermined. The germline CDR1 and CDR2 sequences are LNHDA and SQIVND (reference sequence). The length of the CDR3 is 14 residues. V lost 7 bases and J lost 2, with 11 bases in between. In DNA, the CDR3 is TGTGCCAGTACAAGCAACACTAACACCGGGGAGCTGTTTTTT. It encodes CASTSNTNTGELFF.

The chain joins TRBV12-1 to TRBJ1-5; the table's D gene call, TRBD1, was not cross checked with the DNA. TRBV12-1 is annotated as a pseudogene. CDR3 length equals 15 residues. The CDR3 region is CASSLQGRLHQPQHF. In DNA, the CDR3 is TGTGCCAGCAGCTTACAGGGACGGCTTCATCAGCCCCAGCATTTT.